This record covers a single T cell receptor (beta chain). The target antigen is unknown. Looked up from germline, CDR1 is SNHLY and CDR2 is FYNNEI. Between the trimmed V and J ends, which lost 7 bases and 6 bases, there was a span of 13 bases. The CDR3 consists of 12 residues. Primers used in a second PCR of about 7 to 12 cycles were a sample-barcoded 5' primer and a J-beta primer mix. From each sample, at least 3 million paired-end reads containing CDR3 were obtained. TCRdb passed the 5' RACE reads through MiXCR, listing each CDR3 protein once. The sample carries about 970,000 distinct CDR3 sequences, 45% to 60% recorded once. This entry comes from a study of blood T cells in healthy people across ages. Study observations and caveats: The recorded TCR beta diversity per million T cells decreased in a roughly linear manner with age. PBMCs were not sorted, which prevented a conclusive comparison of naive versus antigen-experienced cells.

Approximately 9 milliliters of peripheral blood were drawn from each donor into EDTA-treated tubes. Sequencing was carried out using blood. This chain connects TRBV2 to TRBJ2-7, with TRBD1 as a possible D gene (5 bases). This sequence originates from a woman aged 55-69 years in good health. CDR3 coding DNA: TGTGCCAGCATTCAGGGTGGTGGCGAGCAGTACTTC. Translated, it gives CASIQGGGEQYF.